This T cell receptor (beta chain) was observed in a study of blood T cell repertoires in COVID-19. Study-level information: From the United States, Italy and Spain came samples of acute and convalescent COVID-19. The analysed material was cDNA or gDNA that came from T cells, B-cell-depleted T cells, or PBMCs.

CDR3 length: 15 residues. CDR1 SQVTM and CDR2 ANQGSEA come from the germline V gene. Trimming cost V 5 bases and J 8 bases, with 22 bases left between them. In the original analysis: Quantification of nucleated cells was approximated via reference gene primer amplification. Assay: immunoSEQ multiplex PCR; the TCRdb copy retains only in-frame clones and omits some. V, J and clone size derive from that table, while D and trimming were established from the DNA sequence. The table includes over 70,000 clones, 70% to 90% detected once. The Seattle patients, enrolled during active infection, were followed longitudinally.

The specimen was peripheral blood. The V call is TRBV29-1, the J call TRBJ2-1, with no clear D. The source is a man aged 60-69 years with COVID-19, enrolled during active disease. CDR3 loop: CSVPLKAGVDDEQFF. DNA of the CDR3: TGCAGCGTTCCGCTAAAGGCAGGCGTAGACGATGAGCAGTTCTTC.